The 31 T cell receptor beta chains listed next were all sequenced from one sample in a study of cytomegalovirus exposure and HLA in healthy donors. PCR amplification relied on 60 Vbeta primers (plus 13 Jbeta primers). Here immunoSEQ multiplex PCR was the method, and the copy in TCRdb shows in-frame clones only, minus some. Among 110,000 to 150,000 clones listed, around 9.7% were seen once. The sample taken for sequencing was PBMCs. These receptors all stem from a middle-aged man in good health and CMV-seronegative.

This chain links TRBV19 with TRBJ2-5; D not resolved. Germline V CDR1 and CDR2: LNHDA, SQIVND (reference sequence). V was cut by 3 bases and J by 5 bases, with 7 bases left in between. This CDR3 comprises 12 residues. This CDR3 is CASSMVRETQYF. Here the CDR3 DNA reads TGTGCCAGTAGTATGGTTCGGGAGACCCAGTACTTC.

In DNA form, the CDR3 reads TGTGCCAGCAGTGACTCTGGAGGGTTAAAAGGCTACACCTTC. This gives the protein CASSDSGGLKGYTF. The V gene is TRBV6-4, the J gene TRBJ1-2; no firm D call. Germline-derived CDR1 and CDR2 are MRHNA and SNTAGT. CDR3 length: 14 residues. Trimming took off 0 bases at V and 8 bases at J, with 13 bases between the two ends.

V gene TRBV6-5 combines with J gene TRBJ2-7, with 8 nucleotides matching TRBD1. Germline CDR1 reads MNHEY; CDR2 reads SVGAGI. Trimming removed 5 bases from V and 4 bases from J; junction bases left unmatched: 4. CDR3 length equals 13 residues. CDR3 loop: CASSRTGRYEQYF. CDR3 bases: TGTGCCAGCAGTCGGACAGGGCGGTACGAGCAGTACTTC.

The V call is TRBV18, the J call TRBJ1-1, with no clear D. The CDR3 spans 15 residues. Germline values: CDR1 KGHSH, CDR2 LQKENI. The ends were cut back, 3 bases at V and 5 bases at J, with 16 bases in the middle. CDR3 DNA sequence: TGTGCCAGCTCACCTTGGGAGAGGGCGAGTACTGAAGCTTTCTTT. It encodes CASSPWERASTEAFF.

The V call is TRBV21-1, the J call TRBJ1-1; TRBD1, the D gene given by the table, was not confirmed from the DNA. TRBV21-1 is listed as a pseudogene. The CDR3 has 16 residues. CDR3 residues: CASSKVPLAGDTEAFF. The CDR3 DNA sequence: TGTGCCAGCAGCAAAGTCCCCCTAGCAGGGGACACTGAAGCTTTCTTT.

This clone has only a few counts. This rearrangement joins TRBV7-2 to TRBJ2-7; the match to TRBD1 covers 7 bases. The germline gives CDR1 SGHTA, CDR2 FQGNSA. V was pared by 6 bases and J by 2 bases, with 7 bases of the junction left unmatched. This CDR3 comprises 14 residues. CDR3 sequence: CASSLRTGAYEQYF. The CDR3 DNA reads as TGTGCCAGCAGTCTGCGGACAGGCGCCTACGAGCAGTACTTC.

The sample holds a few counts of this clone. CDR3 coding DNA: TGTGCCTGGAGTGGGATCGTAGGACAGGGATACAATGAGCAGTTCTTC. It yields the protein CAWSGIVGQGYNEQFF. V and J are TRBV30 and TRBJ2-1; 8 bases map to TRBD1. The germline V gene has CDR1 GTSNPN and CDR2 SVGIG (reference sequence). J was trimmed by 4 bases and V by 1 base; bases with no gene match: 9. This CDR3 contains 16 residues.

This clone was picked up a small number of times. The chain couples TRBV29-1 to TRBJ1-4, with a possible D match to TRBD1 (5 bases). Germline CDR1 SQVTM, CDR2 ANQGSEA. This CDR3 has 15 residues. Between the trimmed V and J ends, which lost 1 base and 4 bases, there was a span of 13 bases. As DNA, the CDR3 is TGCAGCGTTGAAGGGGGGGACGCCTTTAATGAAAAACTGTTTTTT. This encodes CSVEGGDAFNEKLFF.

The genes are TRBV27 and TRBJ2-7, with a tentative D call TRBD1 (5 bases). Trimming took 7 bases from V and 2 from J, leaving 15 bases between them. Germline V CDR1 and CDR2: MNHEY, SMNVEV (reference sequence). The CDR3 is 14 residues long. The CDR3 protein is CASTSGYNPYEQYF. The CDR3 DNA reads TGTGCCAGCACCTCAGGGTATAATCCCTACGAGCAGTACTTC.

In its sample, this clone was seen a few times. The DNA of the CDR3 is TGTGCCAGCAGTGGGGGGACTAGCGGGAGCGGGGAGACCCAGTACTTC. The encoded protein is CASSGGTSGSGETQYF. The rearrangement uses TRBV2 and TRBJ2-5; 14 bases match TRBD2. Germline trimming cut 4 bases from V and 5 bases from J; bases unmatched to any gene: 6. Per the germline V gene, CDR1 is SNHLY and CDR2 is FYNNEI. CDR3 size: 16 residues.

With regard to this clone: Because it lacks the conserved phenylalanine or tryptophan at the end, this CDR3 is likely a read error. V usage is TRBV5-6 and J usage is TRBJ1-1; a possible D gene is TRBD1 (5 bases). The ends were cut back, 4 bases at V and 4 bases at J, with 14 bases in the middle. The CDR3 spans 14 residues. Germline CDR1 SGHDT, CDR2 YYEEEE. The CDR3 here is CASSRSQGVTEAFL. CDR3 DNA: TGTGCCAGCAGCAGAAGCCAGGGTGTCACTGAAGCTTTCTTG.

This clone was recorded a few times. The chain couples TRBV2 to TRBJ1-5; D perhaps matches TRBD1 (5 bases). V was trimmed by 2 bases and J by 0 bases, leaving 8 bases between them. The CDR3 runs 15 residues. Per germline, CDR1 SNHLY and CDR2 FYNNEI. CDR3 protein: CASSEWGDSNQPQHF. CDR3 DNA: TGTGCCAGCAGTGAATGGGGGGATAGCAATCAGCCCCAGCATTTT.

The chain links TRBV5-4 to TRBJ2-3; D gene ambiguous. The CDR3 has 15 residues. V lost 2 bases, J lost 0 bases, and 10 bases lay in between. CDR1 SGHNT and CDR2 YYREEE come from the germline V gene (reference sequence). CDR3 in amino acids: CASSFEARSTDTQYF. The DNA of the CDR3 is TGTGCCAGCAGCTTCGAGGCAAGGAGCACAGATACGCAGTATTTT. The full variable domain, in which reference TRBV5-4 and TRBJ2-3 provide the parts outside the CDR3, is ETGVTQSPTHLIKTRGQQVTLRCSSQSGHNTVSWYQQALGQGPQFIFQYYREEENGRGNFPPRFSGLQFPNYSSELNVNALELDDSALYLCASSFEARSTDTQYFGPGTRLTVL.

The chain recombines TRBV28 with TRBJ2-5; D is undetermined. The CDR3 is made up of 13 amino acids. Trimming cost V 2 bases and J 0 bases, with 4 bases left between them. CDR1 and CDR2 from the germline V gene are MDHEN and SYDVKM. In DNA, the CDR3 is TGTGCCAGCAGTTTACGGTACCAAGAGACCCAGTACTTC. Translating gives CASSLRYQETQYF.

This chain uses TRBV6-5 with TRBJ2-7, with a weak D call TRBD1 (6 bases). CDR3 length equals 14 residues. Trimming removed 5 bases at V and 3 bases at J, with 14 bases between. Germline V gene lookup returns CDR1 MNHEY and CDR2 SVGAGI. Written as DNA, the CDR3 is TGTGCCAGCAGTACCCCTGGACAGCGCTACGAGCAGTACTTC. Translating it yields CASSTPGQRYEQYF.

This clone was detected a few times. This chain connects TRBV10-1 to TRBJ2-2; D perhaps matches TRBD2 (6 bases). Germline CDR1 WNHNN, CDR2 SYGVQD (reference sequence). V shed 3 bases and J shed 2 bases, with 10 bases lying between them. The CDR3 has 15 residues. The CDR3 DNA reads TGCGCCAGCAGTGACAGGAGGGGCAACACCGGGGAGCTGTTTTTT. This sequence encodes CASSDRRGNTGELFF.

As concerns this clone: The sample contains more than one DNA sequence encoding this CDR3. The gene calls are TRBV30 and TRBJ2-3; D call uncertain. V was clipped by 3 bases and J by 2 bases, with 12 bases between them. The CDR3 is made up of 14 amino acids. Germline CDR1 and CDR2: GTSNPN and SVGIG (reference sequence). The CDR3 DNA reads TGTGCCTGGAGGCGGCGCGGATTCACAGATACGCAGTATTTT. Its translation is CAWRRRGFTDTQYF. Using reference TRBV30 and TRBJ2-3 for the parts outside the CDR3, the full variable domain is SQTIHQWPATLVQPVGSPLSLECTVEGTSNPNLYWYRQAAGRGLQLLFYSVGIGQISSEVPQNLSASRPQDRQFILSSKKLLLSDSGFYLCAWRRRGFTDTQYFGPGTRLTVL.

The sample holds a few counts of this clone. The V call is TRBV5-5, the J call TRBJ2-5; 7 positions agree with TRBD1. V shed 5 bases, J shed 2 bases, and the junction held 15 bases outside the gene matches. CDR1 is SGHKS, CDR2 YYEKEE, per germline (reference sequence). This CDR3 is built from 17 residues. This CDR3 is CASSSRPRQGSQETQYF. CDR3 nucleotides: TGTGCCAGCAGTTCTCGACCCCGACAGGGATCTCAAGAGACCCAGTACTTC.

The rearrangement uses TRBV18 and TRBJ1-5; 9 nucleotides line up with TRBD1. V shed 4 bases and J 4 bases; nucleotides not matched to a gene: 2. There are 14 residues in the CDR3. Germline V gene lookup returns CDR1 KGHSH and CDR2 LQKENI. The CDR3 DNA follows: TGTGCCAGCTCACAACAGGGGGCAAATCAGCCCCAGCATTTT. Translated: CASSQQGANQPQHF.

This clone was counted only a few times. The rearrangement joins TRBV9 to TRBJ2-1, with TRBD2 matching over 10 bases. The junction had 9 bases not matched to a gene; V was cut back by 6 bases and J by 0 bases. Germline assignment: CDR1 SGDLS and CDR2 YYNGEE. The CDR3 loop spans 17 amino acids. CDR3 amino acids: CASNPGAGGSSYNEQFF. In nucleotides, the CDR3 is TGTGCCAGCAACCCAGGAGCGGGAGGGAGCTCCTACAATGAGCAGTTCTTC.

V gene TRBV5-1 combines with J gene TRBJ2-6; 7 bases are shared with TRBD2. Germline V gives CDR1 SGHRS, CDR2 YFSETQ. The CDR3 sequence is 17 residues long. V shed 0 bases, J shed 1 base, and the junction held 4 bases outside the gene matches. The CDR3: CASSLGGSVSGANVLTF. CDR3 DNA sequence: TGCGCCAGCAGCTTGGGCGGGAGTGTATCTGGGGCCAACGTCCTGACTTTC.

The chain uses TRBV7-8 and TRBJ2-4; 7 bases are shared with TRBD1. From germline, CDR1 is SGHVS and CDR2 FQNEAQ. CDR3 size: 16 residues. V was clipped by 4 bases and J by 1 base; unmatched bases: 7. The CDR3 region has the DNA TGTGCCAGCAGCTCCGTGGACAGGCGGGCCAAAAACATTCAGTACTTC. This gives the protein CASSSVDRRAKNIQYF.

The V and J genes are TRBV7-8 and TRBJ2-5; possible D gene TRBD2, 5 bases. Germline CDR1 reads SGHVS; CDR2 reads FQNEAQ. There are 11 residues in the CDR3. V gave up 5 bases and J gave up 7 bases, with 8 bases separating them. CDR3: CASSPRGTQYF. As DNA, the CDR3 is TGTGCCAGCAGCCCCCGGGGGACCCAGTACTTC.

This chain uses TRBV9 with TRBJ2-3, with 9 positions matching TRBD2. Per germline, CDR1 SGDLS and CDR2 YYNGEE. The CDR3 has 15 amino acids. J lost 5 bases, V lost 4 bases, and 8 bases had no gene match. This CDR3 reads CASSTVAGAGDTQYF. The CDR3 DNA is TGTGCCAGCAGCACTGTAGCGGGAGCTGGAGATACGCAGTATTTT.

The V call is TRBV2, the J call TRBJ2-5, with 8 bases matching TRBD1. Germline loops: CDR1 SNHLY, CDR2 FYNNEI. The ends lost 5 bases at V and 5 bases at J; junction bases unmatched: 4. This CDR3 comprises 13 residues. Here the CDR3 DNA reads TGTGCCAGCAGTTGGACAGGGTTTGAGACCCAGTACTTC. This gives the protein CASSWTGFETQYF. The variable domain in full, completed from reference TRBV2 and TRBJ2-5, reads EPEVTQTPSHQVTQMGQEVILRCVPISNHLYFYWYRQILGQKVEFLVSFYNNEISEKSEIFDDQFSVERPDGSNFTLKIRSTKLEDSAMYFCASSWTGFETQYFGPGTRLLVL.

This clone showed up just a few times. The gene calls are TRBV18 and TRBJ1-5; maybe TRBD1 (6 bases). Trimming cost V 2 bases and J 5 bases, with 10 bases left between them. The CDR3 is 14 residues long. From germline, CDR1 is KGHSH and CDR2 LQKENI. The CDR3 reads CASSPSGDDQPQHF. CDR3 coding DNA: TGTGCCAGCTCACCATCAGGGGACGATCAGCCCCAGCATTTT.

The chain links TRBV7-6 to TRBJ2-7; the D gene is possibly TRBD1 (5 bases). The CDR3 length is 12 residues. CDR1 SGHVS and CDR2 FNYEAQ come from the germline V gene. V was clipped by 1 base and J by 7 bases, with 8 bases between them. Here the CDR3 reads CASSLVQGEQYF. The CDR3 region has the DNA TGTGCCAGCAGCTTAGTCCAGGGAGAGCAGTACTTC.

The chain uses TRBV6-5 and TRBJ2-7; 10 bases line up with TRBD2. The germline V gene has CDR1 MNHEY and CDR2 SVGAGI. Germline trimming cut 4 bases from V and 0 bases from J; bases unmatched to any gene: 6. This CDR3 region has 16 residues. CDR3 in DNA: TGTGCCAGCAGTTCCCAGGCTAGCGGGAGCTCCTACGAGCAGTACTTC. This sequence encodes CASSSQASGSSYEQYF.

This clone has only a few counts. The chain has TRBV4-2 and TRBJ2-3, with 11 bases aligning to TRBD2. Trimming at V came to 5 bases and at J to 2 bases, leaving 6 bases not matched to a gene. Germline assignment: CDR1 LGHNA and CDR2 YNFKEQ. This CDR3 region has 16 residues. CDR3 sequence reads: CASSIASGGSTDTQYF. In DNA form, the CDR3 reads TGTGCCAGCAGCATCGCTAGCGGGGGGTCCACAGATACGCAGTATTTT.

The V gene is TRBV19, the J gene TRBJ1-4; 9 positions match TRBD1. The germline V gene has CDR1 LNHDA and CDR2 SQIVND (reference sequence). The CDR3 extends over 16 amino acids. After removal of 4 bases from V and 4 bases from J, the junction contained 7 bases not matched to a gene. The CDR3 region is CASSNGVGQGNEKLFF. The DNA of the CDR3 is TGTGCCAGTAGTAACGGCGTGGGACAGGGTAATGAAAAACTGTTTTTT.

This clone was seen only a few times. The J gene is TRBJ2-7, the V gene TRBV7-9; 7 bases align to TRBD2. CDR1 and CDR2 from the germline V gene are SEHNR and FQNEAQ (reference sequence). V trimming: 6 bases; J trimming: 3 bases; junction bases outside the gene matches: 8. The CDR3 sequence is 14 residues long. The CDR3 is CASRSAGEGYEQYF. CDR3 coding DNA: TGTGCCAGCAGATCTGCCGGGGAGGGCTACGAGCAGTACTTC.